This TCR beta chain was profiled in a study of somatic mutations in cytotoxic T cells in rheumatoid arthritis. At the level of the study: Flow-sorting brought some V beta antibody-stained T-cell populations to nearly 100% purity, V beta1+ cells sequenced for TCRB among them. Study conclusions and caveats: No correction for multiple comparisons was applied to the slight TRBV07 underrepresentation in rheumatoid arthritis patients.

Concerning this clone itself: Its antigen is unknown.

Assay used: immunoSEQ multiplex PCR; TCRdb lists only in-frame clones, some missing. The sample records over 15,000 clones, 80% being singletons. Between the trimmed V and J ends, which lost 7 bases and 5 bases, there was a span of 15 bases. This CDR3 comprises 14 residues. Germline lookup yields CDR1 MDHEN and CDR2 SYDVKM. The sequencing sample was made of CD8+ T cells sorted from blood. This sequence was found in an adult with rheumatoid arthritis. The chain is built from TRBV28 and TRBJ2-1; D is undetermined. The CDR3 region has the DNA TGTGCCAGCAAACGGGTAGCCACCCACAATGAGCAGTTCTTC. Its translation: CASKRVATHNEQFF.